The entry that follows covers one T cell receptor beta chain sequence. As yet, its antigen is unknown. Described treatment: roughly 11-day PBMC culture with coronavirus spike peptide pools or control peptides (ViraFEST assay). Upon completion of about 11 days of culture, CD4+ T cells were isolated via negative selection. Germline-derived CDR1 and CDR2 are MNHNS and SASEGT. Trimming stripped 3 bases from V and 4 bases from J, with 15 bases between. The CDR3 contains 15 residues. The data derive from a study of vaccination and CD4 T cells after COVID-19. Overall study: Convalescent donors totaled six males and four females, including two who were Hispanic.

Cultured CD4+ T cell DNA underwent sequencing with the Oncomine TCR Beta short-read assay. DNA came from CD4+ T cells after culture. Each CDR3 protein gets one entry after TCRdb re-called the PCR reads with MiXCR. The sample comprises approximately 21,000 distinct CDR3 sequences, roughly three fifths of which are singletons, and roughly 15% rests with the top ten. Sequenced material: CD4+ T cells from blood, cultured in vitro, taken after SARS-CoV-2 vaccination. The gene calls are TRBV6-1 and TRBJ2-5; D possibly uses TRBD1 or TRBD2 (5 bases each). The source of this sequence is a human donor who received a COVID-19 vaccine. CDR3 sequence: CASSEAGTRGETQYF. CDR3 in DNA: TGTGCCAGCAGTGAGGCCGGGACGAGAGGAGAGACCCAGTACTTC.